This T cell receptor beta chain was captured in a study of cytomegalovirus exposure and HLA in healthy donors. Study-level results: What a later analysis showed was that several of the most significant clusters appeared linked to common viral pathogens.

Of note for this clone: What it recognizes is unknown.

CDR3 length: 14 amino acids. J was trimmed by 5 bases and V by 4 bases; bases with no gene match: 5. Germline CDR1 reads LGHNA; CDR2 reads YNFKEQ. This PCR relied on a set of 60 Vbeta primers and 13 Jbeta primers. The data were produced by immunoSEQ multiplex PCR, yet TCRdb's version contains in-frame clones alone and is incomplete. Of about 260,000 clones in the sample, about 83% were seen once. The specimen was PBMCs. The clonotype originates from a woman aged 40 to 49 in good health and CMV-seropositive. The chain links TRBV4-2 to TRBJ2-1; 7 bases are a match to TRBD1. The CDR3: CASSLRDRDNEQFF. The CDR3 DNA is TGTGCCAGCAGCCTCCGGGACAGAGACAATGAGCAGTTCTTC.